This T cell receptor beta chain derives from a study of blood T cell repertoires in COVID-19. Original processing methods: Estimated nucleated cell counts came from reference gene primer amplification. Produced via immunoSEQ multiplex PCR; TCRdb's table is partial and in-frame only. V and J calls plus clone size are reproduced from that table; the DNA served to infer D and trimming. This table has over 85,000 clones, 88% appearing once. The CDR3 covers 11 residues. In germline, CDR1 is SEHNR, CDR2 FQNEAQ (reference sequence). Trimming pared 0 bases from V and 9 bases from J, leaving 6 bases between. The chain has TRBV7-9 and TRBJ2-7; tentatively, D is TRBD2 (5 bases). This sequence was found in a woman of 80 years or more with active COVID-19. The source material was peripheral blood. Here the CDR3 DNA reads TGTGCCAGCAGCTTAGCCGGACTGCAGTACTTC. This codes for CASSLAGLQYF.